Following are 22 T cell receptor beta chains from one sample sequenced in a study of shared clonotypes between healthy human individuals. Data came from immunoSEQ multiplex PCR; TCRdb stores just in-frame clones and leaves some out. Among about 490,000 clones, 79% were seen once, and the ten largest hold less than 15%. Sequenced: PBMCs. The receptors stem from a woman in her thirties or forties in good health. Some clones in this sample may be carry-over from other donors' samples.

The rearrangement uses TRBV29-1 and TRBJ2-7; 9 bases agree with TRBD1. The CDR3 covers 12 residues. Germline trimming cut 7 bases from V and 4 bases from J; bases unmatched to any gene: 5. CDR1 is SQVTM, CDR2 ANQGSEA, per germline. The CDR3 here is CSAGQGFYEQYF. For the CDR3, the DNA is TGCAGCGCCGGACAGGGGTTTTACGAGCAGTACTTC.

The chain carries TRBV5-1 and TRBJ2-5, with 8 bases aligning to TRBD2. With the DNA end fitting TRBJ2-7 better, the J assignment may be wrong. The germline V gene has CDR1 SGHRS and CDR2 YFSETQ. The CDR3 has 16 amino acids. In nucleotides, the CDR3 is TGCGCCAGCAGCTTGTCAGCGGGAGTGAGCTCCTACGAGCAGTACTTC. Its protein is CASSLSAGVSSYEQYF.

This rearrangement joins TRBV11-2 to TRBJ2-3; no clear D gene. The CDR3 contains 14 residues. V was cut by 5 bases and J by 4 bases, with 13 bases left in between. Germline loops: CDR1 SGHAT, CDR2 FQNNGV. The DNA of the CDR3 is TGTGCCAGCAGCCCCCACATGATGTCAGATACGCAGTATTTT. Translating it yields CASSPHMMSDTQYF.

The chain combines TRBV11-2 with TRBJ1-2; 12 nucleotides line up with TRBD1. After removal of 3 bases from V and 6 bases from J, the junction contained 5 bases not matched to a gene. From germline, CDR1 is SGHAT and CDR2 FQNNGV. The CDR3 is 15 amino acids. The CDR3 spells CASSFQGTGGDGYTF. The DNA of the CDR3 is TGTGCCAGCAGCTTTCAGGGGACAGGGGGCGATGGCTACACCTTC.

This chain links TRBV10-3 with TRBJ1-1, with 10 bases fitting TRBD1. Germline values: CDR1 ENHRY, CDR2 SYGVKD. V shed 5 bases, J shed 3 bases, and the junction held 3 bases outside the gene matches. This CDR3 contains 14 residues. This chain's CDR3 is CAISRQGADTEAFF. The CDR3 region has the DNA TGTGCCATCAGTAGACAGGGGGCGGACACTGAAGCTTTCTTT.

CDR3 nucleotide sequence: TGTGCCAGCAGCTTCAGGGACAGGGCAGATACGCAGTATTTT. This sequence encodes CASSFRDRADTQYF. The chain joins TRBV9 to TRBJ2-3, with 9 bases fitting TRBD1. Germline V lookup: CDR1 SGDLS, CDR2 YYNGEE. The CDR3 sequence is 14 residues long. The J segment lost 4 bases and the V segment lost 4 bases, leaving 4 bases of the junction unmatched.

This clone appeared many times. This chain links TRBV10-2 with TRBJ2-7; D may be TRBD2 (5 bases). Trimming stripped 2 bases from V and 0 bases from J, with 8 bases between. Germline CDR1 WSHSY, CDR2 SAAADI. This CDR3 is built from 14 residues. The chain's CDR3 is CASSETGFSYEQYF. CDR3 in DNA: TGCGCCAGCAGTGAGACGGGGTTCTCCTACGAGCAGTACTTC.

The rearrangement links TRBV11-2 to TRBJ2-1; D is perhaps TRBD1 (6 bases). Germline V gene lookup returns CDR1 SGHAT and CDR2 FQNNGV. Trimming removed 1 base from V and 7 bases from J, with 11 bases in between. The CDR3 runs to 14 residues. CDR3 protein: CASSLATGLNEQFF. In DNA, the CDR3 is TGTGCCAGCAGCTTAGCAACAGGGCTTAATGAGCAGTTCTTC.

The chain couples TRBV12-5 to TRBJ2-1, with D perhaps TRBD2 (6 bases). Trimming shortened V by 2 bases and J by 0 bases, and 26 bases separated the two germline ends. This CDR3 region has 21 residues. Germline V gives CDR1 LGHNT, CDR2 FRNRAP. CDR3 region: CASGLTPLSVLAEVSYNEQFF. Written as DNA, the CDR3 is TGTGCTAGTGGTTTGACTCCCCTCTCGGTTTTAGCGGAAGTCTCCTACAATGAGCAGTTCTTC. The variable domain in full, with the rest retrieved from reference TRBV12-5 and TRBJ2-1, is DARVTQTPRHKVTEMGQEVTMRCQPILGHNTVFWYRQTMMQGLELLAYFRNRAPLDDSGMPKDRFSAEMPDATLATLKIQPSEPRDSAVYFCASGLTPLSVLAEVSYNEQFFGPGTRLTVL.

About this clone: The same CDR3 can be traced to other DNA sequences in this sample. V is TRBV5-1 and J is TRBJ2-5; D ambiguous. Germline values: CDR1 SGHRS, CDR2 YFSETQ. The CDR3 extends over 12 amino acids. The V gene lost 0 bases and the J gene lost 5 bases, with 5 bases spanning the gap. The CDR3 DNA follows: TGCGCCAGCAGCTTGGGAGTGGAGACCCAGTACTTC. Protein sequence: CASSLGVETQYF. The whole variable domain, remainder taken from reference TRBV5-1 and TRBJ2-5, is KAGVTQTPRYLIKTRGQQVTLSCSPISGHRSVSWYQQTPGQGLQFLFEYFSETQRNKGNFPGRFSGRQFSNSRSEMNVSTLELGDSALYLCASSLGVETQYFGPGTRLLVL.

This clone showed up many times. The J gene is TRBJ2-2, the V gene TRBV5-4, with TRBD2 matching over 12 bases. The V and J ends lost 5 bases and 3 bases, in that order; junction bases with no gene match: 5. Per germline, CDR1 SGHNT and CDR2 YYREEE (reference sequence). This CDR3 has 16 amino acids. This CDR3 reads CASRRLAGADTGELFF. DNA for the CDR3: TGTGCCAGCAGACGACTAGCGGGAGCGGACACCGGGGAGCTGTTTTTT.

Concerning this clone: This likely came from a read error, as a far larger clone is one base away. V gene TRBV6-1 combines with J gene TRBJ2-7, with D perhaps matching TRBD1 or TRBD2 (7 bases each). CDR1 and CDR2 (germline): MNHNS, SASEGT. The CDR3 has 15 residues. DNA of the CDR3: TGTGCCAGCAGTGAGGGATTCGGGGACAGCGGGGAGCAGCACTTC. Protein product: CASSEGFGDSGEQHF.

The DNA for the CDR3 is TGTGCCAGCAGTGAAGGGCAGGGGGCTCCATACGAGCAGTACTTC. Protein product: CASSEGQGAPYEQYF. The chain combines TRBV6-1 with TRBJ2-7; TRBD1 aligns across 8 bases. The length of the CDR3 is 15 residues. From germline, CDR1 is MNHNS and CDR2 SASEGT. The V and J ends lost 1 base and 4 bases, in that order; junction bases with no gene match: 6.

The V call is TRBV28, the J call TRBJ2-1; D gene uncertain. This CDR3 region has 13 residues. Germline loops: CDR1 MDHEN, CDR2 SYDVKM. Trimming removed 2 bases from V and 9 bases from J, with 11 bases in between. CDR3 sequence reads: CASSLGSRVEQFF. CDR3 bases: TGTGCCAGCAGTTTAGGGTCCCGGGTTGAGCAGTTCTTC.

This clone occurred once. The chain carries TRBV30 and TRBJ2-7, with a possible D match to TRBD1 (5 bases). Germline V gene lookup returns CDR1 GTSNPN and CDR2 SVGIG (reference sequence). The CDR3 runs 14 residues. V gave up 7 bases and J gave up 5 bases, with 21 bases separating them. The CDR3 is CAFSRASWGHEQYF. The DNA of the CDR3 is TGTGCCTTCTCCCGGGCCAGTTGGGGCCACGAGCAGTACTTC.

The rearrangement links TRBV12-5 to TRBJ2-5, with 7 bases matching TRBD2. Germline V CDR1 and CDR2: LGHNT, FRNRAP. The V segment lost 5 bases and the J segment 5 bases; nucleotides outside the gene matches: 14. The CDR3 runs 16 residues. The DNA of the CDR3 is TGTGCTAGTGGTGTGGGGATAGCTCCCGGGGGGGAGACCCAGTACTTC. It specifies CASGVGIAPGGETQYF.

This clone was detected many times. This chain links TRBV6-1 with TRBJ2-7, with 10 positions matching TRBD1. J was trimmed by 6 bases and V by 7 bases; bases with no gene match: 12. Germline V gene data show CDR1 as MNHNS and CDR2 as SASEGT. CDR3 length equals 15 residues. The DNA of the CDR3 is TGTGCCAGCAACCCCGACGGGACAGGGGCTCCCGAGCAGTACTTC. The encoded protein is CASNPDGTGAPEQYF.

The genes are TRBV29-1 and TRBJ2-7; 9 nucleotides line up with TRBD2. In germline, CDR1 is SQVTM, CDR2 ANQGSEA. The V segment lost 5 bases and the J segment 0 bases; nucleotides outside the gene matches: 5. This CDR3 region has 14 residues. CDR3 loop: CSVIRLAASYEQYF. For the CDR3, the DNA is TGCAGCGTTATAAGACTAGCGGCCTCCTACGAGCAGTACTTC.

This chain uses TRBV11-2 with TRBJ2-7; TRBD1 might be the D (5 bases). V was cut by 5 bases and J by 1 base, with 18 bases left in between. The CDR3 has 16 residues. Germline V gives CDR1 SGHAT, CDR2 FQNNGV. The CDR3 nucleotides are TGTGCCAGCAGCCCCAATCAAGTGACAGAGTCCTACGAGCAGTACTTC. Translation: CASSPNQVTESYEQYF.

The chain is built from TRBV7-2 and TRBJ1-5, with D possibly TRBD1 on 6 matching bases. This CDR3 has 15 residues. Germline CDR1 SGHTA, CDR2 FQGNSA. Trimming pared 1 base from V and 9 bases from J, leaving 16 bases between. Here the CDR3 DNA reads TGTGCCAGCAGCTTAGGAGGGGGAATCACTTCGCCCCAGCATTTT. Its protein product is CASSLGGGITSPQHF.

This chain uses TRBV27 with TRBJ2-7; D possibly matches TRBD1 or TRBD2 (5 bases each). The germline V gene has CDR1 MNHEY and CDR2 SMNVEV (reference sequence). V was cut by 5 bases and J by 4 bases, with 18 bases left in between. CDR3 length equals 15 residues. CDR3 amino acids: CASSITGTTAYEQYF. In nucleotides, the CDR3 is TGTGCCAGCAGTATTACCGGGACCACAGCTTACGAGCAGTACTTC.

The chain uses TRBV11-2 and TRBJ2-3; TRBD1 matches 11 bases. Germline CDR1 and CDR2: SGHAT and FQNNGV. The trim removed 5 bases at V and 4 bases at J, leaving 8 bases unmatched. The length of the CDR3 is 16 residues. This CDR3 is CASSKRTGGQADTQYF. The CDR3, as DNA: TGTGCCAGCAGCAAGCGGACAGGGGGCCAGGCAGATACGCAGTATTTT.